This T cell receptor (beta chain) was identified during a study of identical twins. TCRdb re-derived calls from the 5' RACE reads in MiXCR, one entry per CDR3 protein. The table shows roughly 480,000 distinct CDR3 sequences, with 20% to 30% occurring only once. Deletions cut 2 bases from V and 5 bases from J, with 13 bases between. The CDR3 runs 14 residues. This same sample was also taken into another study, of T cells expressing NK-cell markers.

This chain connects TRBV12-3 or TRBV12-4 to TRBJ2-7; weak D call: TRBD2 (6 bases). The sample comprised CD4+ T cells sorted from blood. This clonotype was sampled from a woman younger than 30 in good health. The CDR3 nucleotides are TGTGCCAGCAGTTTACGGGGGAGCTGGCACGAGCAGTACTTC. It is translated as CASSLRGSWHEQYF.